The 11 T cell receptor beta chains below all came from one sample that was sequenced in a study of post-analysis software for immune sequencing data. Their cognate antigens are unknown. The study's findings and limits: Patients carried a handful of TRBV segments more frequently than controls did, and TRBV5-6, TRBV5-1 and TRBV20-1 were among them.

TCR beta libraries were prepared from cDNA with unique molecular identifiers. TCRdb reprocessed the PCR reads via MiXCR and lists one record per CDR3 protein. The sample lists roughly 800,000 distinct CDR3 sequences; approximately 30% were seen once. Sample: blood. The origin of the receptors is a girl between 5 and 17 years old with multiple sclerosis.

This clonotype came up many times. The genes are TRBV29-1 and TRBJ2-5; TRBD2 agrees at 11 bases. J gave up 2 bases and V 7 bases, and 12 bases lay outside the gene matches. Germline CDR1 and CDR2: SQVTM and ANQGSEA. CDR3 size: 16 residues. CDR3 protein: CSANSGRGRGQETQYF. CDR3 coding DNA: TGCAGCGCCAATAGCGGGAGGGGCCGCGGACAAGAGACCCAGTACTTC.

The rearrangement uses TRBV7-8 and TRBJ2-3; TRBD2 might be the D (6 bases). CDR3 size: 16 residues. The germline gives CDR1 SGHVS, CDR2 FQNEAQ. Trimming left V 2 bases short and J 2 bases short, with 14 bases between. CDR3 nucleotides: TGTGCCAGCAGCTTATTTGGGGGAGGTAACACAGATACGCAGTATTTT. Protein: CASSLFGGGNTDTQYF.

The gene calls are TRBV29-1 and TRBJ1-1; D is uncertain. Germline CDR1 SQVTM, CDR2 ANQGSEA. This CDR3 is 13 amino acids long. V gave up 5 bases and J gave up 0 bases, with 10 bases separating them. The CDR3 DNA follows: TGCAGCGTTTTGCGCGGAATGAACACTGAAGCTTTCTTT. The encoded protein is CSVLRGMNTEAFF.

The chain carries TRBV20-1 and TRBJ1-4; D possibly corresponds to TRBD1 (5 bases). With 5 bases removed from V and 7 bases from J, the gap between germline ends came to 14 bases. The CDR3 consists of 13 residues. The germline CDR1 and CDR2 sequences are DFQATT and SNEGSKA (reference sequence). CDR3 protein: CSADKGRSEKLFF. The CDR3 DNA follows: TGCAGTGCTGACAAGGGGAGAAGTGAAAAACTGTTTTTT.

The J gene is TRBJ2-5, the V gene TRBV20-1, with D uncertain. The CDR3 has 13 residues. Germline CDR1 reads DFQATT; CDR2 reads SNEGSKA (reference sequence). V dropped 5 bases and J dropped 2 bases, with 12 bases sitting between them. This chain's CDR3 is CSALRAQQETQYF. The CDR3, as DNA: TGCAGTGCTTTACGGGCCCAGCAAGAGACCCAGTACTTC.

CDR3 sequence (DNA): TGCAGCGTCCATATGGGGCAGGGGTACTACAATGAGCAGTTCTTC. Protein: CSVHMGQGYYNEQFF. This sequence joins TRBV29-1 and TRBJ2-1; tentatively, D is TRBD1 (6 bases). Trimming cost V 6 bases and J 3 bases, with 18 bases left between them. This CDR3 is 15 amino acids long. Germline V CDR1 and CDR2: SQVTM, ANQGSEA.

As for this clonotype: The germline gene is not matched at one end of the junction; a read error may be the cause. The chain employs TRBV14 and TRBJ1-2; D might be TRBD1 (6 bases). Germline V CDR1 and CDR2: SGHDN, FVKESK. This CDR3 comprises 16 residues. The CDR3 spells CASSQTGQPFNYRYTF. DNA of the CDR3: TGTGCCAGCAGCCAAACCGGACAGCCGTTTAACTATCGCTACACCTTC. The whole variable domain, filled in from reference TRBV14 and TRBJ1-2, reads EAGVTQFPSHSVIEKGQTVTLRCDPISGHDNLYWYRRVMGKEIKFLLHFVKESKQDESGMPNNRFLAERTGGTYSTLKVQPAELEDSGVYFCASSQTGQPFNYRYTFGSGTRLTVV.

CDR3 DNA: TGTGCCAGCAGTTCGACGAACAGGGTCCGGGAGACCCAGTACTTC. Translated: CASSSTNRVRETQYF. V gene TRBV12-3 or TRBV12-4 combines with J gene TRBJ2-5; perhaps TRBD1 as D (6 bases). V was clipped by 4 bases and J by 5 bases, with 17 bases between them. The length of the CDR3 is 15 residues.

This clonotype was found once. CDR3 protein: CASTHSGGYNEQFF. DNA for the CDR3: TGTGCCAGCACTCATAGCGGGGGGTACAATGAGCAGTTCTTC. The rearrangement links TRBV12-3 or TRBV12-4 to TRBJ2-1; the match to TRBD2 covers 10 bases. V was clipped by 7 bases and J by 4 bases; unmatched bases: 4. The CDR3 covers 14 residues.

Turning to this clonotype: The junction and the germline gene differ at one end; a read error may be behind it. V usage is TRBV4-3 and J usage is TRBJ2-1; tentatively, D is TRBD2 (5 bases). The CDR3 sequence is 14 residues long. Germline CDR1 is LGHNA and CDR2 is YSLEER. CDR3 amino acids: CASSQDRWRPERFF. CDR3 nucleotides: TGCGCCAGCAGCCAAGATCGGTGGAGGCCTGAGCGGTTCTTC.

The chain links TRBV6-5 to TRBJ2-4; the D gene could be TRBD1 or TRBD2 (6 bases each). Germline CDR1 and CDR2: MNHEY and SVGAGI. Trimming took 8 bases from V and 13 from J, leaving 15 bases between them. The CDR3 extends over 11 amino acids. In DNA, the CDR3 is TGTGCCAGCTCGTGGGGGGACAACCAGTACTTC. Amino acid sequence: CASSWGDNQYF.